These 21 T cell receptor beta chains were all obtained from the same sample, sequenced in a study of blood T cells in healthy people across ages (dated by TCRdb to between 2014 and 2017). The library was generated by 5' RACE. TCRdb lists the instrument as Illumina HiSeq 2500. A second PCR of 7 to 11 cycles was performed with a sample-barcoded 5' primer and a J-beta primer mix. TCRdb took the public reads, trimmed them with fastp at Q25, ran MiXCR for clone calling and kept in-frame beta chains. Every CDR3 protein is listed once, alongside the most common genes and DNA of its rows. The sample includes roughly 650,000 distinct CDR3 sequences, with roughly 32% observed a single time. Approximately 15% of the sample is in the top ten clones. Sequences were obtained from blood. These receptors were obtained from a woman older than 75 in good health. Donor details come from another sample of the same person, matched by shared clones.

In this sample, this clonotype turned up a few times. V and J are TRBV20-1 and TRBJ2-7; D possibly uses TRBD1 or TRBD2 (5 bases each). The CDR3 covers 12 residues. The V gene lost 7 bases and the J gene lost 2 bases, with 12 bases spanning the gap. CDR1 DFQATT and CDR2 SNEGSKA come from the germline V gene (reference sequence). Written as DNA, the CDR3 is TGCAGTGGATCACGGGGCACCTACGAGCAGTACTTC. Translation: CSGSRGTYEQYF.

This clonotype was observed a handful of times. J is TRBJ2-5 and V is TRBV12-3 or TRBV12-4, with D uncertain. The CDR3 runs to 12 residues. Between the trimmed V and J ends, which lost 5 bases and 11 bases, there was a span of 15 bases. The CDR3 bases are TGTGCCAGCAGTACAACCCGGGCGAAGCAGTACTTC. Protein product: CASSTTRAKQYF.

This clonotype occurred a few times. The chain is built from TRBV9 and TRBJ2-2; D call uncertain. Germline V CDR1 and CDR2: SGDLS, YYNGEE. Trimming pared 1 base from V and 6 bases from J, leaving 7 bases between. This CDR3 has 13 residues. CDR3 loop: CASSVFGAGELFF. The CDR3, as DNA: TGTGCCAGCAGCGTATTTGGGGCCGGGGAGCTGTTTTTT.

This clonotype turned up a few times. The rearrangement links TRBV2 to TRBJ2-7; TRBD1 or TRBD2 may be the D gene (6 bases each). The V gene's germline CDR1 is SNHLY and CDR2 FYNNEI. The V end lost 4 bases, the J end lost 6 bases, and 13 bases lay between the germline ends. The CDR3 consists of 13 residues. The CDR3 DNA is TGTGCCAGCAGTGTGGCGTGGGGGGCCGAGCAGTACTTC. It yields the protein CASSVAWGAEQYF. Full variable domain (missing parts from reference TRBV2 and TRBJ2-7): EPEVTQTPSHQVTQMGQEVILRCVPISNHLYFYWYRQILGQKVEFLVSFYNNEISEKSEIFDDQFSVERPDGSNFTLKIRSTKLEDSAMYFCASSVAWGAEQYFGPGTRLTVT.

The chain has TRBV20-1 and TRBJ1-6; D unclear. There are 15 residues in the CDR3. V was trimmed by 1 base and J by 0 bases, leaving 7 bases between them. The germline gives CDR1 DFQATT, CDR2 SNEGSKA (reference sequence). DNA of the CDR3: TGCAGTGCTAGAGGCCTTAGCTCCTATAATTCACCCCTCCACTTT. It codes for CSARGLSSYNSPLHF.

The genes are TRBV7-2 and TRBJ2-1, with TRBD2 identical over 11 bases. The trim removed 8 bases at V and 4 bases at J, leaving 4 bases unmatched. CDR1 is SGHTA, CDR2 FQGNSA, per germline. The CDR3 loop spans 14 amino acids. This chain's CDR3 is CASRGLADYNEQFF. For the CDR3, the DNA is TGTGCCAGCCGGGGACTAGCGGATTACAATGAGCAGTTCTTC.

V and J are TRBV5-1 and TRBJ2-3; D is perhaps TRBD1 or TRBD2 (5 bases each). The length of the CDR3 is 16 residues. CDR1 and CDR2 (germline): SGHRS, YFSETQ. V was trimmed by 4 bases and J by 6 bases, leaving 21 bases between them. CDR3 sequence: CASSPFLVGGGDTQYF. In DNA, the CDR3 is TGCGCCAGCAGCCCCTTTCTGGTGGGTGGGGGTGATACGCAGTATTTT.

Ten or more counts support this clonotype. The V gene is TRBV7-2, the J gene TRBJ2-7; D tentatively reads TRBD1 or TRBD2 (6 bases each). The germline gives CDR1 SGHTA, CDR2 FQGNSA. The CDR3 totals 16 residues. Trimming removed 5 bases at V and 0 bases at J, with 17 bases between. CDR3 DNA sequence: TGTGCCAGCAGCCGAGTGGGGGGCCTCAGCTCCTACGAGCAGTACTTC. Its translation: CASSRVGGLSSYEQYF.

This clonotype was picked up many times. The DNA for the CDR3 is TGCAGCGTTGAAAAGTTAGGGAGAATCGCGGGCTACACCTTC. As protein: CSVEKLGRIAGYTF. This chain joins TRBV29-1 and TRBJ1-2; D not resolved. The CDR3 consists of 14 residues. The germline CDR1 and CDR2 sequences are SQVTM and ANQGSEA. V lost 2 bases to trimming and J lost 8 bases, with 18 bases between them.

The chain combines TRBV7-2 with TRBJ2-3; tentatively, D is TRBD1 (6 bases). The CDR3 has 14 residues. V lost 5 bases to trimming and J lost 5 bases, with 14 bases between them. CDR1 and CDR2 from the germline V gene are SGHTA and FQGNSA. The CDR3 DNA is TGTGCCAGCAGCCGGACTGACAGGCGAGATACGCAGTATTTT. Its translation is CASSRTDRRDTQYF.

V gene TRBV7-3 combines with J gene TRBJ1-2, with a possible D match to TRBD1 (6 bases). The germline V gene has CDR1 SGHTA and CDR2 FQGTGA. The V end lost 1 base, the J end lost 0 bases, and 15 bases lay between the germline ends. This CDR3 spans 17 amino acids. The CDR3 DNA follows: TGTGCCAGCAGCTTAAACCCAGGGGAGGGCTCTAACTATGGCTACACCTTC. This codes for CASSLNPGEGSNYGYTF.

This clonotype has just one count. The gene calls are TRBV27 and TRBJ2-7; D is possibly TRBD1 (6 bases). The J call is doubtful: the DNA matches TRBJ2-5 better. CDR3 length: 15 amino acids. The germline V gene has CDR1 MNHEY and CDR2 SMNVEV (reference sequence). The CDR3 DNA reads as TGTGCCAGCAGTCCCGCGTGGGGGCGGGTGGAGACCCAGTACTTC. This gives the protein CASSPAWGRVETQYF.

A word on this clonotype: Since a much larger clone is just one base distant, this may be a read error. The V and J genes are TRBV5-1 and TRBJ2-1; 12 bases are a match to TRBD2. The length of the CDR3 is 14 residues. The germline V gene has CDR1 SGHRS and CDR2 YFSETQ. The junction had 7 bases not matched to a gene; V was cut back by 3 bases and J by 12 bases. CDR3 sequence: CASSSSGGAYGQFF. CDR3 bases: TGCGCCAGCAGCTCTAGCGGGGGGGCCTATGGGCAGTTCTTC.

On this clonotype itself: A much larger clonotype is one base distant, so this may be a read error. V and J are TRBV7-8 and TRBJ2-3; D uncertain. V was shortened by 5 bases and J by 8 bases, with 11 bases between the two germline ends. Germline CDR1 and CDR2: SGHVS and FQNEAQ. The CDR3 contains 12 residues. CDR3 amino acids: CASSLDARTQYF. The CDR3 region has the DNA TGTGCCAGCAGCCTCGATGCACGTACGCAGTATTTT.

Only a few counts were recorded for this clonotype. This chain joins TRBV6-2 or TRBV6-3 and TRBJ2-7; no reliable D call. CDR3 length: 15 amino acids. V was pared by 5 bases and J by 2 bases, with 16 bases between. Germline V gene data show CDR1 as MNHEY and CDR2 as SVGEGT. This CDR3 reads CASSAFGTYTYEQYF. The CDR3 nucleotides read TGTGCCAGCAGTGCCTTTGGAACTTACACCTACGAGCAGTACTTC.

In this sample, this clonotype turned up many times. V is TRBV6-5 and J is TRBJ2-1, with a possible D match to TRBD2 (7 bases). V was trimmed by 10 bases and J by 8 bases, leaving 18 bases between them. Germline lookup yields CDR1 MNHEY and CDR2 SVGAGI. The CDR3 sequence is 13 residues long. CDR3 amino acids: CATRGGVGHEQFF. The CDR3 coding sequence is TGTGCCACCCGAGGGGGGGTTGGCCATGAGCAGTTCTTC.

V gene TRBV2 combines with J gene TRBJ2-2; TRBD1 agrees at 12 bases. CDR1 is SNHLY, CDR2 FYNNEI, per germline. CDR3 size: 16 residues. The V and J ends lost 10 bases and 5 bases, in that order; junction bases with no gene match: 11. The CDR3 loop is CATERGQGARTGELFF. CDR3 in DNA: TGTGCCACCGAAAGGGGACAGGGGGCGCGGACCGGGGAGCTGTTTTTT.

This clonotype has a handful of counts. The chain joins TRBV29-1 to TRBJ1-4; 9 positions agree with TRBD1. With 4 bases clipped from V and 8 bases from J, the junction kept 5 bases outside the gene matches. Per germline, CDR1 SQVTM and CDR2 ANQGSEA. The CDR3 contains 13 residues. CDR3: CSVGGTGREKLFF. CDR3 coding DNA: TGCAGCGTTGGAGGGACAGGGAGGGAAAAACTGTTTTTT.

About this clonotype: With a much larger clone just one base away, this may be a read error. The chain links TRBV20-1 to TRBJ2-3; 10 nucleotides match TRBD1. J lost 4 bases, V lost 5 bases, and 15 bases had no gene match. CDR3 length equals 17 residues. Germline-derived CDR1 and CDR2 are DFQATT and SNEGSKA (reference sequence). CDR3 region: CSAESPGQGSSADTQYF. CDR3 bases: TGCAGTGCTGAATCACCGGGACAGGGGTCTAGCGCAGATACGCAGTATTTT.

This clonotype was seen a few times. The gene calls are TRBV10-2 and TRBJ2-2; TRBD2 matches 8 bases. Trimming removed 7 bases from V and 5 bases from J; junction bases left unmatched: 9. In germline, CDR1 is WSHSY, CDR2 SAAADI. This CDR3 spans 15 amino acids. The CDR3 DNA reads TGCGCCAGCACCACGGGGGGGGGCCTTACCGGGGAGCTGTTTTTT. Its protein is CASTTGGGLTGELFF.

At least ten counts were recorded for this clonotype. The chain couples TRBV24-1 to TRBJ2-1, with 9 bases aligning to TRBD1. Germline CDR1 KGHDR, CDR2 SFDVKD. V shed 5 bases and J 6 bases; nucleotides not matched to a gene: 7. The CDR3 contains 15 residues. The CDR3 loop reads CATSAGGQGGNEQFF. The CDR3 region has the DNA TGTGCCACCAGTGCAGGGGGACAGGGAGGCAATGAGCAGTTCTTC.